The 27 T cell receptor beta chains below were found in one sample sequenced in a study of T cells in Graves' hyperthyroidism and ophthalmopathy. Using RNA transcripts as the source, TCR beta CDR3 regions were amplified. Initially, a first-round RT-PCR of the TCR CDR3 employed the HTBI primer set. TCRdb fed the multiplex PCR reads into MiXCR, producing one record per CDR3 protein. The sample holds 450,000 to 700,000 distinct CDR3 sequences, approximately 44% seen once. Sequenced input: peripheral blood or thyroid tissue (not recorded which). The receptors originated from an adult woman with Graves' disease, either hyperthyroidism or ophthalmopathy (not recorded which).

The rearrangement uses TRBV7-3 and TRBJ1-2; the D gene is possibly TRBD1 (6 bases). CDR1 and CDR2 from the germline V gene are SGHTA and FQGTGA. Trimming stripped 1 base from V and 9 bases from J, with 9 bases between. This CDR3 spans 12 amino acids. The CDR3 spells CASSLRGASYTF. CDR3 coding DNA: TGTGCCAGCAGCTTAAGGGGGGCCAGCTACACCTTC.

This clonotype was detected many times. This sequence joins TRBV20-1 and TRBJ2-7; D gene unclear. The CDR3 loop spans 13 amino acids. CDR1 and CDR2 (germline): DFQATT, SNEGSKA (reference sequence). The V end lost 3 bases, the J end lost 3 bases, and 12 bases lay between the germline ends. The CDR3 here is CSASGWRNYEQYF. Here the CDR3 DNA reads TGCAGTGCTAGTGGGTGGAGAAACTACGAGCAGTACTTC.

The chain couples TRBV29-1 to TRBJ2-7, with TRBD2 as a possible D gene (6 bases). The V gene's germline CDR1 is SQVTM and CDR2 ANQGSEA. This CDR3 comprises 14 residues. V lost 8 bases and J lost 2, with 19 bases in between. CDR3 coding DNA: TGCAGCTCTGACGGGGGTTCGTTTACCTACGAGCAGTACTTC. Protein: CSSDGGSFTYEQYF.

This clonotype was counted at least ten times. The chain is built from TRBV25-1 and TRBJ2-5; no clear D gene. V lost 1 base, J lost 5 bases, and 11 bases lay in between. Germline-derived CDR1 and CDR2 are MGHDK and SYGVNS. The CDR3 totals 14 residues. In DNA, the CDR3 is TGTGCCAGCAGTGAATCCAAAAGGATGGAGACCCAGTACTTC. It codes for CASSESKRMETQYF.

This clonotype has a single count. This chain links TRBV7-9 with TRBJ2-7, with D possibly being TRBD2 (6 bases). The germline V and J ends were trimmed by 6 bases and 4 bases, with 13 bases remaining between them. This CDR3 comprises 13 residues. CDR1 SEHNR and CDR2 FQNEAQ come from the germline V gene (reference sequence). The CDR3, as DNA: TGTGCCAGCAGTTACGGGAGCATGTACGAGCAGTACTTC. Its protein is CASSYGSMYEQYF.

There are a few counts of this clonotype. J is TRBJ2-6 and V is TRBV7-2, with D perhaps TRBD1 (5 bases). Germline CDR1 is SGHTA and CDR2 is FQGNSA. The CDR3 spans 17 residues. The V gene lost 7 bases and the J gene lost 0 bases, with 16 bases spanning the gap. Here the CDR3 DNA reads TGTGCCAGCACTGCACAGGTGCCTCTCTCTGGGGCCAACGTCCTGACTTTC. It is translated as CASTAQVPLSGANVLTF. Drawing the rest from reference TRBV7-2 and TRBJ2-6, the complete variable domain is GAGVSQSPSNKVTEKGKDVELRCDPISGHTALYWYRQSLGQGLEFLIYFQGNSAPDKSGLPSDRFSAERTGGSVSTLTIQRTQQEDSAVYLCASTAQVPLSGANVLTFGAGSRLTVL.

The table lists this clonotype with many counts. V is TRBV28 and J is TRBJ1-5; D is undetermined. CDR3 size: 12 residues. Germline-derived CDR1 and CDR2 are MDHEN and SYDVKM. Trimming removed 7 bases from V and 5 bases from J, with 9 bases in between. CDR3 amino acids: CASTVSDQPQHF. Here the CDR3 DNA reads TGTGCCAGCACAGTATCTGATCAGCCCCAGCATTTT.

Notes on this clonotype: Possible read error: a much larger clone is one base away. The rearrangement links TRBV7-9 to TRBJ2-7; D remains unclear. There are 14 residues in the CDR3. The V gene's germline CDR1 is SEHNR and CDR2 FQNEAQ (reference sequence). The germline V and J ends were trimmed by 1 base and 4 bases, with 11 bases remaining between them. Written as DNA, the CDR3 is TGTGCCAGCAGCTTAGTCGCGATATCGTACGAGCAGTACTTC. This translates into CASSLVAISYEQYF.

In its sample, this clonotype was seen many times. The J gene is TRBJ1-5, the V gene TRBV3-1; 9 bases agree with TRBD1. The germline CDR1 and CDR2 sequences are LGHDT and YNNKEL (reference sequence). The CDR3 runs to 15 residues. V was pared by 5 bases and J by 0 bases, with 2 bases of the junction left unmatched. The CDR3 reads CASSTGGLSNQPQHF. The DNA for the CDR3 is TGTGCCAGCAGCACAGGGGGCCTTAGCAATCAGCCCCAGCATTTT.

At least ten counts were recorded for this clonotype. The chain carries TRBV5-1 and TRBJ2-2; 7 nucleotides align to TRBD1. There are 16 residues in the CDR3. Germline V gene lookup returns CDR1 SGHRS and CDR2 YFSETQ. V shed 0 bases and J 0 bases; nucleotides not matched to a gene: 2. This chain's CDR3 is CASSLVGTANTGELFF. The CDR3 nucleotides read TGCGCCAGCAGCTTGGTTGGGACAGCGAACACCGGGGAGCTGTTTTTT. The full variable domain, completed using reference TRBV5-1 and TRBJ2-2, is KAGVTQTPRYLIKTRGQQVTLSCSPISGHRSVSWYQQTPGQGLQFLFEYFSETQRNKGNFPGRFSGRQFSNSRSEMNVSTLELGDSALYLCASSLVGTANTGELFFGEGSRLTVL.

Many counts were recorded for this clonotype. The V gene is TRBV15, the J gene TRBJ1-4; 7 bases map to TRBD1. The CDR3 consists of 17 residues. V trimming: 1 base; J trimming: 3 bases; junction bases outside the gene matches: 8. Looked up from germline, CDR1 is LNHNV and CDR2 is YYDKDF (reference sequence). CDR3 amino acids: CATSRGFRQGSNEKLFF. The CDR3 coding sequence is TGTGCCACCAGCAGAGGCTTCCGACAGGGATCTAATGAAAAACTGTTTTTT.

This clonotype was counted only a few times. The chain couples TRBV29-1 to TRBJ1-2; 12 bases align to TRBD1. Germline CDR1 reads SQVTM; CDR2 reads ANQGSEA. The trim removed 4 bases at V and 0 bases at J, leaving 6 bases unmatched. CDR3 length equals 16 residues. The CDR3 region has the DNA TGCAGCGTTGCAGGGACAGGGGGCAGGGCTAACTATGGCTACACCTTC. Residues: CSVAGTGGRANYGYTF.

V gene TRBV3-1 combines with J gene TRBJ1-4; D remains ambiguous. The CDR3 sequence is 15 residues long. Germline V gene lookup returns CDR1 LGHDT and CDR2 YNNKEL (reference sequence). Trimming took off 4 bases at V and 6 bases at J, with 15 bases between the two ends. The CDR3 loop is CASSLHSYTDEKLFF. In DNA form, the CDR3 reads TGTGCCAGCAGCCTCCACAGTTATACTGATGAAAAACTGTTTTTT.

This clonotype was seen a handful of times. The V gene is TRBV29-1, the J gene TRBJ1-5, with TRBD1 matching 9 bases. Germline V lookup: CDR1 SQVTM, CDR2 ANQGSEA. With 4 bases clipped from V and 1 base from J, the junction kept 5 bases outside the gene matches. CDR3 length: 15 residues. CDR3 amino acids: CSVVGTGGSNQPQHF. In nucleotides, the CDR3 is TGCAGCGTTGTAGGAACAGGGGGCAGCAATCAGCCCCAGCATTTT. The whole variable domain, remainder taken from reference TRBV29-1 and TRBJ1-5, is SAVISQKPSRDICQRGTSLTIQCQVDSQVTMMFWYRQQPGQSLTLIATANQGSEATYESGFVIDKFPISRPNLTFSTLTVSNMSPEDSSIYLCSVVGTGGSNQPQHFGDGTRLSIL.

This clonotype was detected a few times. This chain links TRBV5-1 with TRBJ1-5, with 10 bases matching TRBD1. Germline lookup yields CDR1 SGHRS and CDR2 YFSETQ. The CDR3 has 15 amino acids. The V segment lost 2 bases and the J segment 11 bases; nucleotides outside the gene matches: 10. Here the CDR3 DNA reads TGCGCCAGCAGCTTCGGACAGGGGGGAAAAGAGACCCAGCATTTT. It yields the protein CASSFGQGGKETQHF. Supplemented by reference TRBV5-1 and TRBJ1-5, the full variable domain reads KAGVTQTPRYLIKTRGQQVTLSCSPISGHRSVSWYQQTPGQGLQFLFEYFSETQRNKGNFPGRFSGRQFSNSRSEMNVSTLELGDSALYLCASSFGQGGKETQHFGDGTRLSIL.

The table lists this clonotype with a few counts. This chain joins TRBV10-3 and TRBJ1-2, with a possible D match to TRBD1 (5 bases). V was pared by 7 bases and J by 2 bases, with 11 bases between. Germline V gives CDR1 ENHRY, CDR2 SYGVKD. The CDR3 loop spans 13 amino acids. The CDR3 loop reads CAINAQGNYGYTF. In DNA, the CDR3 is TGTGCCATCAATGCCCAGGGAAACTATGGCTACACCTTC.

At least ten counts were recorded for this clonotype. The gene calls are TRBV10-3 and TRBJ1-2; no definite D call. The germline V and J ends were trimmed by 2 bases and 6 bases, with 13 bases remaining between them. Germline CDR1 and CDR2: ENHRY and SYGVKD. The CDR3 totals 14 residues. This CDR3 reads CAISEHSDGDGYTF. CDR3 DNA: TGTGCCATCAGTGAGCATAGCGACGGGGATGGCTACACCTTC.

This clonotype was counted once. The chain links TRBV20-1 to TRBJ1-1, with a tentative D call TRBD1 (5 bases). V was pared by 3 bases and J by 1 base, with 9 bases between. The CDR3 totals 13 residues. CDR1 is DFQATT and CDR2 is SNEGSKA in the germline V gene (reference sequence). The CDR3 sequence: CSARGRKNTEAFF. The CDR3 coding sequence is TGCAGTGCTAGGGGGCGGAAGAACACTGAAGCTTTCTTT.

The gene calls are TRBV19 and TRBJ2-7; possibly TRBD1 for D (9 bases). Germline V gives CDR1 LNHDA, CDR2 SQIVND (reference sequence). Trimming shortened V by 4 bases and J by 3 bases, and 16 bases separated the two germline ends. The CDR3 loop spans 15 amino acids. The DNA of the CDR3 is TGTGCCAGTAGTACGGGACAGGGACTAGGCTACGAGCAGTACTTC. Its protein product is CASSTGQGLGYEQYF.

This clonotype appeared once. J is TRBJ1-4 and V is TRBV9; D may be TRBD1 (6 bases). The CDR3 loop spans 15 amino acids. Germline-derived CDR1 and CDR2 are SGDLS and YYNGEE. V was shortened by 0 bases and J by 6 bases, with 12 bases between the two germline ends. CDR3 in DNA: TGTGCCAGCAGCGTAGGGGGGGCTGGGGATGAAAAACTGTTTTTT. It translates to CASSVGGAGDEKLFF.

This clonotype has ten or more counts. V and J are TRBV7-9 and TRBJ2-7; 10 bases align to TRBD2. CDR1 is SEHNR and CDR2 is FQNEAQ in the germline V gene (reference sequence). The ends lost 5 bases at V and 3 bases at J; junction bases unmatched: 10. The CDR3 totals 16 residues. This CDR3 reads CASSPPWVAGGYEQYF. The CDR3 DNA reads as TGTGCCAGCAGCCCACCCTGGGTAGCGGGAGGCTACGAGCAGTACTTC.

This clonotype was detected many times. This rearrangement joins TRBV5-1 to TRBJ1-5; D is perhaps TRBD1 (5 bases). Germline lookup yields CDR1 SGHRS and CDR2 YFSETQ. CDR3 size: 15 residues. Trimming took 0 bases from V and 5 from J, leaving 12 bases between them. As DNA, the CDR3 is TGCGCCAGCAGCTTGGAGGGACTCCCGGATCAGCCCCAGCATTTT. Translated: CASSLEGLPDQPQHF.

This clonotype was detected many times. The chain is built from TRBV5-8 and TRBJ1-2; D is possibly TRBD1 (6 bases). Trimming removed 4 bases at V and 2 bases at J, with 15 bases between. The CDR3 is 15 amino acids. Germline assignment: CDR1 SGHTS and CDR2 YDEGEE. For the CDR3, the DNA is TGTGCCAGCAGCCCCTTGATGGGGGCAAACTATGGCTACACCTTC. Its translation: CASSPLMGANYGYTF.

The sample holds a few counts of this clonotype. CDR3 amino acids: CSARGAPEGNYEQYF. The CDR3 DNA sequence: TGCAGTGCTAGGGGGGCCCCGGAAGGGAACTACGAGCAGTACTTC. This chain joins TRBV20-1 and TRBJ2-7; TRBD1 might be the D (6 bases). V dropped 3 bases and J dropped 3 bases, with 18 bases sitting between them. The CDR3 is 15 amino acids. Germline CDR1 reads DFQATT; CDR2 reads SNEGSKA (reference sequence).

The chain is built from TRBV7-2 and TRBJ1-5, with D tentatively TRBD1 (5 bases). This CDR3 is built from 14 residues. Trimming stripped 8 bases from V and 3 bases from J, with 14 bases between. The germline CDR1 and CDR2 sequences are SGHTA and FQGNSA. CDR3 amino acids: CASFTGDYNQPQHF. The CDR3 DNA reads TGTGCCAGCTTTACCGGGGACTACAATCAGCCCCAGCATTTT.

The CDR3 is CASSSGLGQLGYTF. CDR3 DNA: TGCGCCAGCAGCTCCGGACTAGGACAACTTGGCTACACCTTC. This rearrangement joins TRBV5-1 to TRBJ1-2, with D possibly matching TRBD1 (5 bases). The V end was cut by 3 bases, the J end by 7 bases, with 16 bases between. Looked up from germline, CDR1 is SGHRS and CDR2 is YFSETQ. The CDR3 sequence is 14 residues long.

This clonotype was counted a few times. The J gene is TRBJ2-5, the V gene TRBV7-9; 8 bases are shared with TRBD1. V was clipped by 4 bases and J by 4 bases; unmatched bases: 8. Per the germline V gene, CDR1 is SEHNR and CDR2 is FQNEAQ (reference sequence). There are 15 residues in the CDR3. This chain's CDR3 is CASSWVQGARETQYF. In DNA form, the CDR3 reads TGTGCCAGCAGCTGGGTGCAGGGGGCAAGAGAGACCCAGTACTTC. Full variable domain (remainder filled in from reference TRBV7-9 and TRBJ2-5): DTGVSQNPRHKITKRGQNVTFRCDPISEHNRLYWYRQTLGQGPEFLTYFQNEAQLEKSRLLSDRFSAERPKGSFSTLEIQRTEQGDSAMYLCASSWVQGARETQYFGPGTRLLVL.